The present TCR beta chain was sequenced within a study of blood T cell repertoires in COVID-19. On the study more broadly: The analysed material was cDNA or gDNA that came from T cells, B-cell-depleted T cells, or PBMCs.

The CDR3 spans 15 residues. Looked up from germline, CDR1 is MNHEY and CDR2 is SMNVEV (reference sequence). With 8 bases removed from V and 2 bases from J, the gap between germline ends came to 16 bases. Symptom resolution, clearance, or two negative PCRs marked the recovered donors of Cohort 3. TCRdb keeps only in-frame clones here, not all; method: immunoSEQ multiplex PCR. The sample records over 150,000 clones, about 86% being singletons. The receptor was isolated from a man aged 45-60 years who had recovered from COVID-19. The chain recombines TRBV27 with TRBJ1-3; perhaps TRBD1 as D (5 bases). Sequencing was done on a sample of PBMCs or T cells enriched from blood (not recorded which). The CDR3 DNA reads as TGTGCCAGCGCCTTCCGGGGGGGTACTGGAAACACCATATATTTT. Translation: CASAFRGGTGNTIYF.